The rows below give T cell receptor beta chains drawn from one sample of a study of Ad26.COV2.S vaccination and SARS-CoV-2 variants. Clones were read by immunoSEQ multiplex PCR, and TCRdb kept only the in-frame ones, dropping some. The sample lists 440,000 or so clones, 89% occurring once. Sample: peripheral blood, taken in a trial of Ad26.COV2.S vaccine versus placebo. Receptors were obtained from a person aged 18-65 years who received the Ad26.COV2.S COVID-19 vaccine or a placebo. CDR3s include the opening cysteine and the closing phenylalanine or tryptophan.

TRBV6-2/TRBV6-3,TRBJ2-7,CASSYDFEDRAIGYEQYF
TRBV14,TRBJ2-2,CASSSGLTGELFF
TRBV7-2,TRBJ1-3,CASSSRQSRSGNTIYF
TRBV27,TRBJ2-1,CASSWTIGNEQFF
TRBV7-2,TRBJ2-4,CASSLVGATKNIQYF
TRBV30,TRBJ2-1,CAWRPTSGSSWNEQFF
TRBV28,TRBJ1-6,CASKLGDWGPLHF
TRBV7-2,TRBJ2-2,CASSLAWGFGELFF
TRBV11-3,TRBJ2-3,CASSLGAGQTQYF
TRBV6-5,TRBJ1-1,CASSSPKNTEAFF
TRBV2,TRBJ1-1,CASRGDRNTEAFF
TRBV7-8,TRBJ1-5,CASSLSPRRNQPQHF
TRBV5-1,TRBJ2-7,CASSLGHSTYEQYF
TRBV5-8,TRBJ1-1,CASSSQGQINTEAFF
TRBV9,TRBJ2-7,CASSSGFREQYF
TRBV28,TRBJ1-5,CASSLQGYQPQHF
TRBV6-6,TRBJ1-1,CASSPHQPLEAFF
TRBV27,TRBJ1-1,CASSRQVRGMNTEAFF
TRBV5-1,TRBJ2-1,CASSLVAGDKEQFF
TRBV19,TRBJ1-1,CASRKGQIMNTEAFF
TRBV6-5,TRBJ2-4,CASSKTEAKNIQYF
TRBV6-5,TRBJ1-2,CASSRNVGGYTF
TRBV6-5,TRBJ1-3,CASRPPGISGNTIYF
TRBV19,TRBJ1-2,CASSILGRGYGYTF
TRBV30,TRBJ2-7,CAWTTGSSYEQYF
TRBV11-2,TRBJ2-1,CASSSTSGRAGNEQFF
TRBV7-8,TRBJ2-5,CASSLGQGETQYF
TRBV4-3,TRBJ2-2,CASSQERTGELFF
TRBV27,TRBJ1-1,CASTAVHRGEAFF
TRBV6-2/TRBV6-3,TRBJ2-2,CASSWTIGQAGELFF
TRBV6-5,TRBJ2-7,CASSYRGTYEQYF
TRBV2,TRBJ1-5,CASSGRRGSNQPQHF
TRBV9,TRBJ2-7,CASSVLGDSLAYEQYF
TRBV7-8,TRBJ1-5,CASSRDRNQPQHF
TRBV7-2,TRBJ1-5,CASSLSGGRGRIDNQLQHF
TRBV18,TRBJ1-2,CASSHGQAFPLTGGYTF
TRBV7-3,TRBJ2-2,CASQGATGELFF
TRBV5-4,TRBJ2-2,CASSLDFLTGELFF
TRBV10-2,TRBJ1-3,CASSVRTGNTIYF
TRBV7-6,TRBJ2-7,CASSLGPEYYEQYF
TRBV19,TRBJ1-6,CASSIRDSYNSPLHF
TRBV28,TRBJ1-1,CASSLVRGLAFF
TRBV7-2,TRBJ2-1,CASSRTTPPSNEQFF
TRBV19,TRBJ2-7,CASSILAGQVYEQYF
TRBV7-3,TRBJ2-2,CASSLTGGAGELFF
TRBV6-2/TRBV6-3,TRBJ2-7,CASSSRDRGSYEQYF
TRBV10-2,TRBJ1-3,CASSERGGTGNTIYF
TRBV7-3,TRBJ2-2,CASSPGTRTGGELFF
TRBV7-9,TRBJ2-5,CASSLSGQTQETQYF
TRBV5-4,TRBJ2-3,CASSRAAGGISDTQYF
TRBV15,TRBJ2-7,CATSSGAAYEQYF
TRBV5-6,TRBJ1-1,CASSHFDRAVHTEAFF
TRBV11-1,TRBJ2-1,CASSVWDRDSSEQFF
TRBV28,TRBJ1-2,CASSRQIGYTF